This T cell receptor (beta chain) was sequenced during a study of T-cell reconstitution after alpha-beta-depleted transplantation in children. With V trimmed by 0 bases and J by 4 bases, 2 bases remained unmatched. CDR3 size: 14 residues. CDR1 and CDR2 from the germline V gene are SGHRS and YFSETQ. This clonotype came up many times. Preparing the TCRbeta library involved the use of unique molecular identifiers. TCRdb ran MiXCR on the PCR reads and lists one entry per CDR3 protein. The sample holds about 300,000 distinct CDR3 sequences, roughly a tenth seen once. The V gene is TRBV5-1, the J gene TRBJ2-5; 8 bases agree with TRBD1. The sample in question was PBMCs, obtained before TCRalphabeta/CD19-depleted stem cell transplant. The sequence was obtained from a boy under three years old with acute myeloid leukemia, due to receive a stem cell transplant. CDR3 residues: CASSLAGQGETQYF. The CDR3 nucleotides read TGCGCCAGCAGCTTGGCCGGACAGGGAGAGACCCAGTACTTC.